This T cell receptor (beta chain) emerged from a study of breast tumors, draining lymph nodes, adjacent tissues. TCRdb used MiXCR to reprocess the multiplex PCR reads, holding one entry per CDR3 protein. The repertoire consists of approximately 22,000 distinct CDR3 sequences, with roughly 55% occurring once and the leading ten covering around an eighth. CDR1 and CDR2 from the germline V gene are DFQATT and SNEGSKA (reference sequence). V lost 3 bases and J lost 6, with 12 bases in between. The CDR3 consists of 13 residues. This clonotype was observed at least ten times. Sequenced material: breast tumor tissue. The genes are TRBV20-1 and TRBJ2-4, with no clear D. This receptor was taken from a female donor with breast cancer. Some clones in this sample may be carry-over from other donors' samples. The CDR3 spells CSARIPSLNIQYF. For the CDR3, the DNA is TGCAGTGCTAGGATCCCTAGTTTAAACATTCAGTACTTC.